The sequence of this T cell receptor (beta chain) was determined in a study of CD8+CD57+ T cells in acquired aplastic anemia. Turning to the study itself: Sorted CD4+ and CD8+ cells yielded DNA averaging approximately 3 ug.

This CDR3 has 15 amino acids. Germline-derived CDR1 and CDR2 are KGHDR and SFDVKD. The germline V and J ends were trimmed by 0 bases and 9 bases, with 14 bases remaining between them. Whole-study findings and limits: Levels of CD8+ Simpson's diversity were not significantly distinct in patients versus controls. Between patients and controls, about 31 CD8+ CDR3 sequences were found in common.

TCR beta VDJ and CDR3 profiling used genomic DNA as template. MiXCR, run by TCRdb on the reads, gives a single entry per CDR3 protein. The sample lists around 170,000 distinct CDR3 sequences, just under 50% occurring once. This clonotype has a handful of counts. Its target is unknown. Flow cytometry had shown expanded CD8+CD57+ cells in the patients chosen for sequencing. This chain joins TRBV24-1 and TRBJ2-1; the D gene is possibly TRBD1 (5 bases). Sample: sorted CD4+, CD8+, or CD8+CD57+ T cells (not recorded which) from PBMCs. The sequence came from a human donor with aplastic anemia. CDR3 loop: CATSDLALGRGEQFF. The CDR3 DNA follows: TGTGCCACCAGTGATTTGGCGTTGGGGCGAGGTGAGCAGTTCTTC.